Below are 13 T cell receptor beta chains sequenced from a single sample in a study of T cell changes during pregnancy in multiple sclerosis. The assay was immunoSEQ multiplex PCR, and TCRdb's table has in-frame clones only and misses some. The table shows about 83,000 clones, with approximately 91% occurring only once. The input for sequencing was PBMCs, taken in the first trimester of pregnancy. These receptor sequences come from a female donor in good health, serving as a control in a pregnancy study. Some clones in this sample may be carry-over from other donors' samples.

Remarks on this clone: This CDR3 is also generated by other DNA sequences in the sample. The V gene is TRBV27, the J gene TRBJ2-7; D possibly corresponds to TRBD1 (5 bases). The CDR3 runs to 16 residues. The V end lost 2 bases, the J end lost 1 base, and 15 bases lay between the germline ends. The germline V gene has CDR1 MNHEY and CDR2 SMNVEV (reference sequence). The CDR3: CASSLGDRGLSYEQYF. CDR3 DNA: TGTGCCAGCAGTTTAGGAGACAGAGGCTTATCCTACGAGCAGTACTTC.

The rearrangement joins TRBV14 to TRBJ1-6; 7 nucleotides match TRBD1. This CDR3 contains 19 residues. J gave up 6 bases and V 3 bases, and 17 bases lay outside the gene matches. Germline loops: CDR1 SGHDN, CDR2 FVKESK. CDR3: CASSHSLIGTAPSNSPLHF. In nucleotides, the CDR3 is TGTGCCAGCAGCCATTCTCTGATAGGGACAGCTCCGAGTAATTCACCCCTCCACTTT.

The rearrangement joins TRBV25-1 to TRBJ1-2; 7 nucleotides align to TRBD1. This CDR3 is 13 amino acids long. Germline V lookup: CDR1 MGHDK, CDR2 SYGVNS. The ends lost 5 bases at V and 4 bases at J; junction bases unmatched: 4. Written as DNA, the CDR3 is TGTGCCAGCAGTTTGACAGGGACCTATGGCTACACCTTC. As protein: CASSLTGTYGYTF.

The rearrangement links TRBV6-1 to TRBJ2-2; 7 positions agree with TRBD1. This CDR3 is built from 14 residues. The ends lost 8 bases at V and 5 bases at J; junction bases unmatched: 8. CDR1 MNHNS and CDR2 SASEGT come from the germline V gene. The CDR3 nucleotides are TGTGCCAGCCTCTCGACAGGGTGGACCGGGGAGCTGTTTTTT. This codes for CASLSTGWTGELFF.

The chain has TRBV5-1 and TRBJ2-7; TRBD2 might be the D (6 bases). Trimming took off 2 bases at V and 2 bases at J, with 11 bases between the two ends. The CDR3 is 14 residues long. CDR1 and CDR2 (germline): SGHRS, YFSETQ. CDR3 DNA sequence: TGCGCCAGCAGCTTCGGGGGACCCCCCTACGAGCAGTACTTC. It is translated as CASSFGGPPYEQYF. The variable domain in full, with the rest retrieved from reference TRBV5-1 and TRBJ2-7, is KAGVTQTPRYLIKTRGQQVTLSCSPISGHRSVSWYQQTPGQGLQFLFEYFSETQRNKGNFPGRFSGRQFSNSRSEMNVSTLELGDSALYLCASSFGGPPYEQYFGPGTRLTVT.

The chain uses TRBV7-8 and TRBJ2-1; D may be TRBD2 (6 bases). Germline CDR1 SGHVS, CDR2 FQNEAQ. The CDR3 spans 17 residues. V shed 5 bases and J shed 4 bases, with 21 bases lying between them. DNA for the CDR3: TGTGCCAGCAGCCCCTACAGCTTACGGGAGTATTACAATGAGCAGTTCTTC. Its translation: CASSPYSLREYYNEQFF.

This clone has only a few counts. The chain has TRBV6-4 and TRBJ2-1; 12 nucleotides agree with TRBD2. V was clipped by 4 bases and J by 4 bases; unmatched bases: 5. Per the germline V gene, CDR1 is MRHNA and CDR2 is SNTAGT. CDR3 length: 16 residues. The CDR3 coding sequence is TGTGCCAGCAGTGCCGAAACTAGCGGGGGGTACAATGAGCAGTTCTTC. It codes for CASSAETSGGYNEQFF.

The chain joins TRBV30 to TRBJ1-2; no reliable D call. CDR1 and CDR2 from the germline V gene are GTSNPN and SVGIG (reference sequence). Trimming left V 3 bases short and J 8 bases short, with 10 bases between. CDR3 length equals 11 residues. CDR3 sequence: CAWSEPGGYTF. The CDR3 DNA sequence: TGTGCCTGGAGCGAACCCGGGGGCTACACCTTC.

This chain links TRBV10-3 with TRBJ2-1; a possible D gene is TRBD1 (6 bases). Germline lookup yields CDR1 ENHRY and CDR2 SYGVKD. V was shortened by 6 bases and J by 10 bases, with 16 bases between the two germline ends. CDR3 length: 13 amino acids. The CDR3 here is CAISETEGDEQFF. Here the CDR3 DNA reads TGTGCCATCAGCGAGACAGAGGGGGACGAGCAGTTCTTC.

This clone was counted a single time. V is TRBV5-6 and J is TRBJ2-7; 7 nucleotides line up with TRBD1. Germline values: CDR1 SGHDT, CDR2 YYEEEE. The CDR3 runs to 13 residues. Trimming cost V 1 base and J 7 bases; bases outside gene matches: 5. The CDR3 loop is CASSLKGAGEQYF. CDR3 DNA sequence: TGTGCCAGCAGCTTGAAGGGGGCCGGGGAGCAGTACTTC.

The chain's CDR3 is CASSQDLNTGELFF. CDR3 DNA sequence: TGTGCCAGCAGCCAAGACTTGAACACCGGGGAGCTGTTTTTT. The V gene is TRBV5-5, the J gene TRBJ2-2, with D unresolved. The length of the CDR3 is 14 residues. Germline lookup yields CDR1 SGHKS and CDR2 YYEKEE (reference sequence). V lost 4 bases, J lost 1 base, and 8 bases lay in between.

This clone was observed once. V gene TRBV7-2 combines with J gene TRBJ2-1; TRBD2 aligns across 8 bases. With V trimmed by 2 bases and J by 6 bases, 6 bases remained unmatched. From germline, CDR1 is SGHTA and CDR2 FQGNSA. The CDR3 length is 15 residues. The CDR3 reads CASSLTGTRVNEQFF. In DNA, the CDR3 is TGTGCCAGCAGCTTAACCGGGACTAGGGTCAATGAGCAGTTCTTC.

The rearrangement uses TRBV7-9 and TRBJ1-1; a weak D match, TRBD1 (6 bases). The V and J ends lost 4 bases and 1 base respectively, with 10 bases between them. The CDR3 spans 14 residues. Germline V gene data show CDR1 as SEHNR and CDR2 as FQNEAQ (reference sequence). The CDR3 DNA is TGTGCCAGCAGCTCACAGGGCGAGAACACTGAAGCTTTCTTT. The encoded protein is CASSSQGENTEAFF.